A single sample is the source of the 21 T cell receptor beta chains below, sequenced in a study of blood T cells in healthy people across ages. A J-beta primer mix and a sample-barcoded 5' primer were used in a second PCR of about 7 to 11 cycles. One entry per CDR3 protein results from TCRdb running MiXCR on the 5' RACE reads. The sample lists around 1,000,000 distinct CDR3 sequences, approximately 26% occurring once. The same sample was also used in a study of T cells of mothers and their children.

Material for sequencing was blood. All receptors come from a girl aged 2 to 10 in good health.

This rearrangement joins TRBV12-3 or TRBV12-4 to TRBJ1-4; 7 positions match TRBD1. Trimming took 6 bases from V and 3 from J; bases not matched to a gene: 13. The CDR3 runs 17 residues. Here the CDR3 DNA reads TGTGCCAGCAGCACACCTCGGGAGGGACAGTCTAATGAAAAACTGTTTTTT. Amino acid sequence: CASSTPREGQSNEKLFF.

This clonotype was counted only a few times. The CDR3 loop reads CASSQWTGANVLTF. CDR3 nucleotides: TGTGCCAGCAGCCAGTGGACTGGGGCCAACGTCCTGACTTTC. The chain carries TRBV14 and TRBJ2-6; no reliable D call. The length of the CDR3 is 14 residues. V shed 3 bases and J shed 2 bases, with 5 bases lying between them. Germline V gene sequence: CDR1 SGHDN, CDR2 FVKESK. Full variable domain (missing parts from reference TRBV14 and TRBJ2-6): EAGVTQFPSHSVIEKGQTVTLRCDPISGHDNLYWYRRVMGKEIKFLLHFVKESKQDESGMPNNRFLAERTGGTYSTLKVQPAELEDSGVYFCASSQWTGANVLTFGAGSRLTVL.

The V and J genes are TRBV27 and TRBJ1-5; TRBD1 is a possible D gene (5 bases). Per germline, CDR1 MNHEY and CDR2 SMNVEV (reference sequence). The length of the CDR3 is 12 residues. V was trimmed by 3 bases and J by 9 bases, leaving 9 bases between them. The CDR3 DNA follows: TGTGCCAGCAGTTTCTTTGGGGGGCCCCAGCATTTT. It is translated as CASSFFGGPQHF.

Note on this clonotype: The germline gene is not matched at one end of the junction; a read error may be the cause. V is TRBV28 and J is TRBJ2-2; tentative D call: TRBD1 (6 bases). This CDR3 region has 16 residues. The germline gives CDR1 MDHEN, CDR2 SYDVKM. The CDR3 reads CASRPPRTANTGELFF. The CDR3 region has the DNA TGTGCCAGCAGGCCCCCTCGGACAGCTAACACCGGGGAGCTGTTCTTT.

The V call is TRBV11-1, the J call TRBJ2-2, with unresolved D. Germline V lookup: CDR1 SGHAT, CDR2 FQDESV (reference sequence). CDR3 size: 15 residues. The germline V and J ends were trimmed by 3 bases and 6 bases, with 14 bases remaining between them. The DNA for the CDR3 is TGTGCCAGCAGCTTCAGATACCTAAAGCCCGGGGAGCTGTTTTTT. This encodes CASSFRYLKPGELFF. The whole variable domain, filled in from reference TRBV11-1 and TRBJ2-2, reads EAEVAQSPRYKITEKSQAVAFWCDPISGHATLYWYRQILGQGPELLVQFQDESVVDDSQLPKDRFSAERLKGVDSTLKIQPAELGDSAMYLCASSFRYLKPGELFFGEGSRLTVL.

The rearrangement uses TRBV3-1 and TRBJ2-5; 12 nucleotides line up with TRBD2. Germline V lookup: CDR1 LGHDT, CDR2 YNNKEL (reference sequence). The CDR3 totals 16 residues. V lost 0 bases, J lost 1 base, and 0 bases stayed unmatched. The CDR3 DNA reads as TGTGCCAGCAGCCAAGAACTAGCGGGGGGCCAAGAGACCCAGTACTTC. Translated, it gives CASSQELAGGQETQYF.

This chain uses TRBV27 with TRBJ2-7; the D is unclear. This CDR3 is built from 13 residues. CDR1 and CDR2 (germline): MNHEY, SMNVEV (reference sequence). The V and J ends lost 2 bases and 5 bases respectively, with 10 bases between them. Here the CDR3 DNA reads TGTGCCAGCAGTTTACGGCAGTACCACGAGCAGTACTTC. Its protein is CASSLRQYHEQYF.

V and J are TRBV20-1 and TRBJ2-1; D remains ambiguous. Germline V gene data show CDR1 as DFQATT and CDR2 as SNEGSKA (reference sequence). This CDR3 spans 13 amino acids. V lost 4 bases and J 6 bases, leaving 13 bases between the germline ends. CDR3 sequence (DNA): TGCAGTGCTATCTACCAGGCATTCAATGAGCAGTTCTTC. Protein sequence: CSAIYQAFNEQFF.

This clonotype was observed a few times. The gene calls are TRBV5-1 and TRBJ2-5; TRBD2 agrees at 10 bases. Looked up from germline, CDR1 is SGHRS and CDR2 is YFSETQ. The ends lost 0 bases at V and 5 bases at J; junction bases unmatched: 13. The CDR3 totals 18 residues. CDR3 residues: CASSLVPRQLAGRETQYF. For the CDR3, the DNA is TGCGCCAGCAGCTTGGTGCCCAGACAACTAGCGGGACGGGAGACCCAGTACTTC.

This sequence joins TRBV9 and TRBJ1-2; 8 nucleotides align to TRBD1. J was trimmed by 6 bases and V by 4 bases; bases with no gene match: 5. This CDR3 has 13 residues. The germline V gene encodes CDR1 SGDLS and CDR2 YYNGEE. Here the CDR3 reads CASSMRQGNGYTF. The CDR3 coding sequence is TGTGCCAGCAGCATGCGACAGGGGAATGGCTACACCTTC. Combining the CDR3 with reference TRBV9 and TRBJ1-2 gives the whole variable domain DSGVTQTPKHLITATGQRVTLRCSPRSGDLSVYWYQQSLDQGLQFLIQYYNGEERAKGNILERFSAQQFPDLHSELNLSSLELGDSALYFCASSMRQGNGYTFGSGTRLTVV.

This clonotype has more than one count but fewer than ten. The chain is built from TRBV5-6 and TRBJ2-5; no clear D gene. The J call may be faulty, since TRBJ2-7 better matches the DNA end. There are 15 residues in the CDR3. Germline CDR1 is SGHDT and CDR2 is YYEEEE. The CDR3 nucleotides are TGTGCCAGCAGCTTTAGGGCACAGTCTTCCTACGAGCAGTACTTC. Protein: CASSFRAQSSYEQYF.

This rearrangement joins TRBV12-3 or TRBV12-4 to TRBJ2-1, with TRBD2 identical over 10 bases. After removal of 1 base from V and 6 bases from J, the junction contained 3 bases not matched to a gene. The CDR3 extends over 15 amino acids. This chain's CDR3 is CASSLDEREGNEQFF. In nucleotides, the CDR3 is TGTGCCAGCAGTTTAGACGAGCGGGAGGGCAATGAGCAGTTCTTC.

J is TRBJ1-2 and V is TRBV7-2; a weak D match, TRBD1 (5 bases). Germline lookup yields CDR1 SGHTA and CDR2 FQGNSA. This CDR3 spans 16 amino acids. V was cut by 1 base and J by 4 bases, with 16 bases left in between. The CDR3 region is CASSLVPRDGGYGYTF. DNA of the CDR3: TGTGCCAGCAGCTTAGTCCCCAGGGACGGGGGCTATGGCTACACCTTC.

This clonotype came up a few times. V and J are TRBV6-2 or TRBV6-3 and TRBJ2-5; D remains unclear. The DNA matches TRBJ2-7 better at its end, which makes the J call doubtful. The CDR3 extends over 13 amino acids. Germline V gene data show CDR1 as MNHEY and CDR2 as SVGEGT. The CDR3: CASSPAWSYEQYF. In DNA, the CDR3 is TGTGCCAGCAGCCCCGCCTGGAGCTACGAGCAGTACTTC.

The gene calls are TRBV11-2 and TRBJ2-5; D not certain. The CDR3 sequence is 14 residues long. Germline V gives CDR1 SGHAT, CDR2 FQNNGV. Trimming left V 3 bases short and J 3 bases short, with 11 bases between. The CDR3 DNA is TGTGCCAGCAGCTTCTTGGAGTTTGAAGAGACCCAGTACTTC. This codes for CASSFLEFEETQYF.

The J gene is TRBJ2-7, the V gene TRBV5-1; 7 bases fit TRBD2. Trimming took 0 bases from V and 0 from J; bases not matched to a gene: 9. Germline values: CDR1 SGHRS, CDR2 YFSETQ. The CDR3 sequence is 17 residues long. DNA of the CDR3: TGCGCCAGCAGCTTGGCAGGTCAGGGACTACGCTCCTACGAGCAGTACTTC. Amino acids: CASSLAGQGLRSYEQYF.

This clonotype was detected only a few times. V is TRBV18 and J is TRBJ2-3; TRBD2 aligns across 7 bases. Germline CDR1 KGHSH, CDR2 LQKENI. The CDR3 runs to 16 residues. Unmatched junction bases numbered 8, after V lost 3 bases and J lost 2 bases. CDR3 nucleotide sequence: TGTGCCAGCTCACCTCCCGTGGCGGGAGACACAGATACGCAGTATTTT. Amino acids: CASSPPVAGDTDTQYF.

This clonotype turned up a few times. The chain couples TRBV5-1 to TRBJ2-7; D is possibly TRBD2 (5 bases). Germline assignment: CDR1 SGHRS and CDR2 YFSETQ. Between the trimmed V and J ends, which lost 4 bases and 1 base, there was a span of 12 bases. The CDR3 contains 14 residues. The CDR3 nucleotides are TGCGCCAGCAGCCCCGAGGGAGATTCCTACGAGCAGTACTTC. Its protein product is CASSPEGDSYEQYF. The full variable domain, its missing parts supplied by reference TRBV5-1 and TRBJ2-7, is KAGVTQTPRYLIKTRGQQVTLSCSPISGHRSVSWYQQTPGQGLQFLFEYFSETQRNKGNFPGRFSGRQFSNSRSEMNVSTLELGDSALYLCASSPEGDSYEQYFGPGTRLTVT.

There are a few counts of this clonotype. The rearrangement joins TRBV7-8 to TRBJ2-5; 9 bases agree with TRBD2. The ends lost 5 bases at V and 0 bases at J; junction bases unmatched: 13. Germline V lookup: CDR1 SGHVS, CDR2 FQNEAQ. This CDR3 comprises 18 residues. The DNA for the CDR3 is TGTGCCAGCAGCGCCACATGGCTAGCGGGGTACAACCAAGAGACCCAGTACTTC. It yields the protein CASSATWLAGYNQETQYF.

This clonotype showed up just a few times. The chain joins TRBV10-3 to TRBJ2-3, with TRBD1 matching over 8 bases. From germline, CDR1 is ENHRY and CDR2 SYGVKD. The junction had 3 bases not matched to a gene; V was cut back by 6 bases and J by 4 bases. The CDR3 length is 13 residues. The CDR3 spells CAISQGASDTQYF. CDR3 nucleotides: TGTGCCATCAGCCAGGGGGCGTCAGATACGCAGTATTTT.

The J gene is TRBJ1-2, the V gene TRBV29-1, with D perhaps matching TRBD1 (5 bases). The CDR3 totals 14 residues. CDR1 is SQVTM and CDR2 is ANQGSEA in the germline V gene. Trimming cost V 3 bases and J 5 bases, with 16 bases left between them. As DNA, the CDR3 is TGCAGCGTTGACGAAACTGTGACAGCATATGGCTACACCTTC. Protein product: CSVDETVTAYGYTF.